Listed below are T cell receptor beta chains from one sample, sequenced in a study of shared T cell receptors in the human thymus. Sequenced by immunoSEQ multiplex PCR; TCRdb stores in-frame clones only, minus some. Altogether roughly 410,000 clones are present, 95% being singletons, with the ten largest covering approximately 0.02%. Source material: thymocytes. Every receptor here comes from a human donor. Both conserved end residues are part of each CDR3. Fields, in order: V gene, CDR3 length, J gene, clone size, D gene, CDR3 protein, CDR3 DNA. The D gene is left open where the match is weak. Clone size is stated in some rows and not others, as once, few, many or a class when expanded.

TRBV9	16	TRBJ2-1	.	TRBD2	CASSVVLLAGSDEQFF	TGTGCCAGCAGCGTAGTTTTACTAGCGGGAAGTGATGAGCAGTTCTTC
TRBV7-9	16	TRBJ2-1	once	.	CASSLKPTGLNNEQFF	TGTGCCAGCAGCTTAAAACCTACAGGGCTAAACAATGAGCAGTTCTTC
TRBV30	15	TRBJ1-2	.	.	CAWSVPPLRAIGYTF	TGTGCCTGGAGTGTACCGCCCCTCCGAGCCATTGGCTACACCTTC
TRBV19	14	TRBJ1-2	.	.	CASSIGQENYGYTF	TGTGCCAGTAGTATAGGACAGGAGAACTATGGCTACACCTTC
TRBV15	12	TRBJ2-5	.	.	CATSRRGETQYF	TGTGCCACCAGTCGGAGGGGCGAGACCCAGTACTTC
TRBV4-3	13	TRBJ2-3	.	.	CASSQDPSDTQYF	TGCGCCAGCAGCCAAGATCCCTCCGATACGCAGTATTTT
TRBV9	15	TRBJ2-7	.	.	CASSPQDSLAYEQYF	TGTGCCAGCAGCCCACAGGACAGCCTAGCGTACGAGCAGTACTTC
TRBV28	19	TRBJ2-1	.	TRBD2	CASSPPPGSGRAIDNEQFF	TGTGCCAGCAGTCCTCCGCCGGGAAGCGGGAGGGCAATCGACAATGAGCAGTTCTTC
TRBV30	16	TRBJ2-7	.	TRBD1	CAWSFWTGGKGDEQYF	TGTGCCTGGAGTTTTTGGACAGGGGGCAAGGGTGACGAGCAGTACTTC
TRBV18	16	TRBJ1-5	.	.	CASSPKGVSYNQPQHF	TGTGCCAGCTCGCCCAAAGGGGTATCTTATAATCAGCCCCAGCATTTT
TRBV4-1	19	TRBJ2-3	.	.	CASSHTPWVTGKGTDTQYF	TGCGCCAGCAGCCATACCCCCTGGGTGACGGGGAAGGGCACAGATACGCAGTATTTT
TRBV19	15	TRBJ2-1	.	TRBD2	CASTYGAGEDNEQFF	TGTGCCAGTACTTACGGAGCGGGAGAGGACAATGAGCAGTTCTTC
TRBV11-2	17	TRBJ2-5	.	.	CASSLATNRRYQETQYF	TGTGCCAGCAGCTTAGCAACGAACAGGAGATACCAAGAGACCCAGTACTTC
TRBV27	15	TRBJ1-5	.	.	CASSFSPDGNQPQHF	TGTGCCAGCAGTTTTAGCCCCGACGGCAATCAGCCCCAGCATTTT
TRBV30	15	TRBJ2-7	.	TRBD1	CAWRGNRDRAYEQYF	TGTGCCTGGAGGGGGAACCGGGACAGGGCCTACGAGCAGTACTTC
TRBV25-1	12	TRBJ1-6	.	.	CASSELDSPLHF	TGTGCCAGCAGTGAACTGGATTCACCCCTCCACTTT
TRBV5-8	12	TRBJ1-5	.	.	CASSLDGQPQHF	TGTGCCAGCAGCTTGGACGGTCAGCCCCAGCATTTT
TRBV5-1	12	TRBJ2-3	.	.	CASSLEGRSKYF	TGCGCCAGCAGCTTGGAGGGCCGATCTAAGTATTTT
TRBV5-1	17	TRBJ2-7	.	TRBD1	CASSGISGTGITYEQYF	TGCGCCAGCAGCGGGATATCCGGGACAGGGATTACCTACGAGCAGTACTTC
TRBV7-9	17	TRBJ2-2	.	.	CASSPTLGARGTGELFF	TGTGCCAGCAGCCCCACCCTGGGGGCGAGGGGTACCGGGGAGCTGTTTTTT
TRBV28	17	TRBJ1-4	.	.	CASSFPGPFATNEKLFF	TGTGCCAGCAGTTTCCCAGGGCCCTTCGCAACTAATGAAAAACTGTTTTTT
TRBV10-3	14	TRBJ1-1	.	TRBD1	CAILWTGNLGVAFF	TGTGCCATTTTATGGACAGGAAACCTAGGAGTAGCTTTCTTT
TRBV5-4	18	TRBJ2-3	.	TRBD2	CASSLRAAGSTRTDTQYF	TGTGCCAGCAGCTTGCGGGCAGCGGGATCGACCCGCACAGATACGCAGTATTTT
TRBV9	14	TRBJ2-1	.	TRBD2	CASSVGLAGGPQFF	TGTGCCAGCAGCGTAGGGCTAGCGGGAGGGCCACAGTTCTTC
TRBV10-3	17	TRBJ2-3	.	TRBD2	CAISDISGRPLTDTQYF	TGTGCCATCAGTGATATTAGCGGGAGGCCTCTCACAGATACGCAGTATTTT
TRBV5-4	15	TRBJ1-1	.	TRBD1	CASSLEGQGWTEAFF	TGTGCCAGCAGCTTGGAGGGACAGGGGTGGACTGAAGCTTTCTTT
TRBV5-5	16	TRBJ2-7	.	.	CASSLVTSRSSYEQYF	TGTGCCAGCAGCTTGGTTACTAGCAGGAGCTCCTACGAGCAGTACTTC
TRBV19	17	TRBJ2-1	once	TRBD2	CASSIQSFGLAGNEQFF	TGTGCCAGTAGTATACAATCTTTCGGACTAGCGGGAAATGAGCAGTTCTTC
TRBV5-1	12	TRBJ2-3	.	.	CASSLGMDTQYF	TGCGCCAGCAGCTTGGGAATGGATACGCAGTATTTT
TRBV2	15	TRBJ2-7	.	TRBD1	CASSYRDRGSYEQYF	TGTGCCAGCAGTTACCGGGACAGGGGGTCCTACGAGCAGTACTTC
TRBV23-1	15	TRBJ1-5	.	.	CASSQGGGAGQPQHF	TGCGCCAGCAGTCAGGGGGGGGGAGCGGGTCAGCCCCAGCATTTT
TRBV5-4	15	TRBJ2-3	once	TRBD1	CASSLGPGGTDTQYF	TGTGCCAGCAGCTTGGGGCCAGGGGGTACAGATACGCAGTATTTT
TRBV5-1	16	TRBJ2-2	.	.	CASSLSAQTNTGELFF	TGCGCCAGCAGCTTGTCGGCCCAGACGAACACCGGGGAGCTGTTTTTT
TRBV10-1	12	TRBJ2-1	.	.	CASGELRNEQFF	TGCGCCAGCGGGGAACTCCGCAATGAGCAGTTCTTC
TRBV7-2	16	TRBJ1-2	once	.	CASILAVSGYYYGYTF	TGTGCCAGCATCCTAGCGGTCAGCGGATATTACTATGGCTACACCTTC
TRBV14	19	TRBJ2-1	.	.	CASSHGAGLGASSYNEQFF	TGTGCCAGCAGCCACGGAGCAGGTTTAGGCGCTAGTTCCTACAATGAGCAGTTCTTC
TRBV2	13	TRBJ1-4	.	.	CASSAGRGEKLFF	TGTGCCAGCAGTGCAGGGCGTGGTGAAAAACTGTTTTTT
TRBV11-2	15	TRBJ2-3	.	TRBD2	CASSLSGGYTDTQYF	TGTGCCAGCAGCTTATCGGGAGGGTACACAGATACGCAGTATTTT
TRBV10-2	16	TRBJ2-5	.	TRBD2	CASSGNVLASPETQYF	TGCGCCAGCAGCGGCAACGTACTAGCGTCCCCAGAGACCCAGTACTTC
TRBV29-1	15	TRBJ1-2	.	.	CSVGGVQGGFYGYTF	TGCAGCGTTGGTGGGGTACAGGGAGGATTCTACGGCTACACCTTC